This T cell receptor beta chain was obtained from a study of cytomegalovirus exposure and HLA in healthy donors. Notes on the study in general: A later analysis reportedly found fewer N-insertions in an Asian-associated ancestry cluster than the roughly 680-donor mean. An analysis was carried out at a later point. It showed that HLA-associated TCR beta chains were more clonally expanded than equally common non-associated chains.

PCR used 60 Vbeta primers and 13 Jbeta primers. Per the original methods: The count from a later analysis was about 80 million unique TCR beta chains, 9 million to 12 million of them shared. Assay: immunoSEQ multiplex PCR; the TCRdb copy retains only in-frame clones and omits some. The DNA was the basis for D and trimming; V, J and clone size are from that table. The sample holds about 200,000 clones, around 81% seen once. In the case of this clone: Its antigen is currently unknown. One end of the junction does not line up with germline, which may come from a read error.

Sequencing was carried out using PBMCs. This sequence originates from a man in his late teens or twenties in good health and CMV-seronegative.

As DNA, the CDR3 is TGTGCCAGCAGCTTGGCCGCGTTGGGGGGAAAACAGGACTTC. Encoded protein: CASSLAALGGKQDF. This chain joins TRBV5-6 and TRBJ2-7; tentatively, D is TRBD2 (6 bases). Germline CDR1 and CDR2: SGHDT and YYEEEE. The CDR3 is made up of 14 amino acids. Variable domain in full (rest from reference TRBV5-6 and TRBJ2-7): DAGVTQSPTHLIKTRGQQVTLRCSPKSGHDTVSWYQQALGQGPQFIFQYYEEEERQRGNFPDRFSGHQFPNYSSELNVNALLLGDSALYLCASSLAALGGKQDFGPGTRLTVT.